The sequence of this T cell receptor beta chain was determined in a study of technical replicates of blood from a handful of donors. Sequencing was performed with immunoSEQ multiplex PCR; in TCRdb, only in-frame clones are kept and a portion is missing. The data contain more than 70,000 clones, 93% of them singletons. Germline loops: CDR1 MNHNY, CDR2 SVGAGI (reference sequence). J lost 4 bases, V lost 11 bases, and 5 bases had no gene match. The CDR3 is 12 amino acids. The chain carries TRBV6-6 and TRBJ2-7; 10 positions match TRBD1. Material for sequencing was T cells isolated from PBMCs. This TCR was sampled from a human donor in good health. This CDR3 reads CAVGQGNYEQYF. CDR3 DNA sequence: TGTGCCGTGGGACAGGGGAATTACGAGCAGTACTTC.